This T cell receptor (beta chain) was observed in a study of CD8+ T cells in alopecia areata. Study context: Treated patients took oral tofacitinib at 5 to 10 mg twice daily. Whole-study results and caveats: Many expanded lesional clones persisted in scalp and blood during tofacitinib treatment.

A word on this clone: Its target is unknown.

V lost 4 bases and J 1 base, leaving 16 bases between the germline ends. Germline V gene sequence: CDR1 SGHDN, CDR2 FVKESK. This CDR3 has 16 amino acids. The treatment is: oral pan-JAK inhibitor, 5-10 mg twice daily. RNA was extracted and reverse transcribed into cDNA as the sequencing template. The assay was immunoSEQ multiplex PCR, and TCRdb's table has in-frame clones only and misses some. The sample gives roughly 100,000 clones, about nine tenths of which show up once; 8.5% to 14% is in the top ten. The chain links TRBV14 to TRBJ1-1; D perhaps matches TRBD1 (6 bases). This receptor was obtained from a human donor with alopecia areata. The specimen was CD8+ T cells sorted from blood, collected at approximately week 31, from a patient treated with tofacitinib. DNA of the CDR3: TGTGCCAGCAGCCTCCGGGCCCCCAGGGGGAACACTGAAGCTTTCTTT. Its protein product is CASSLRAPRGNTEAFF.